The 14 T cell receptor beta chains reported below all come from one sample, sequenced in a study of T-cell reconstitution after alpha-beta-depleted transplantation in children. Unique molecular identifiers were used to barcode this TCRbeta library. One entry per CDR3 protein, called by TCRdb with MiXCR from the PCR reads. The table records about a million distinct CDR3 sequences, roughly 29% of them present only once. The sequenced sample was PBMCs, mostly from graft donor cells, obtained 360 days after TCRalphabeta/CD19-depleted stem cell transplant. Every receptor here comes from a boy younger than two who had a stem cell transplant for SCID, so the T cells may come from the graft donor.

This clonotype was observed at least ten times. This chain joins TRBV20-1 and TRBJ1-6; D is ambiguous. This CDR3 has 13 amino acids. Trimming cost V 0 bases and J 7 bases, with 7 bases left between them. Germline loops: CDR1 DFQATT, CDR2 SNEGSKA (reference sequence). The CDR3 nucleotides read TGCAGTGCTAGAGACACGTCGAATTCACCCCTCCACTTT. This translates into CSARDTSNSPLHF.

This clonotype has only a few counts. This sequence joins TRBV12-3 or TRBV12-4 and TRBJ1-6, with TRBD1 as a possible D gene (5 bases). Trimming took off 8 bases at V and 10 bases at J, with 15 bases between the two ends. CDR3 length: 13 amino acids. The CDR3: CASRDGPRSPLHF. CDR3 DNA sequence: TGTGCCAGCCGGGACGGCCCTAGGTCACCCCTCCACTTT.

The V gene is TRBV5-1, the J gene TRBJ2-1; D is undetermined. The CDR3 covers 13 residues. Germline V gives CDR1 SGHRS, CDR2 YFSETQ. Trimming removed 4 bases from V and 7 bases from J, with 12 bases in between. CDR3 sequence: CASSTGRTNEQFF. In DNA form, the CDR3 reads TGCGCCAGCAGCACGGGTCGAACGAATGAGCAGTTCTTC.

This chain connects TRBV2 to TRBJ2-7; D is undetermined. The CDR3 is 13 residues long. V dropped 10 bases and J dropped 3 bases, with 16 bases sitting between them. The germline V gene encodes CDR1 SNHLY and CDR2 FYNNEI. CDR3 in DNA: TGTGCCACCTGTGTCGACAAGGACTACGAGCAGTACTTC. Encoded protein: CATCVDKDYEQYF. Filled out from reference TRBV2 and TRBJ2-7, the complete variable domain reads EPEVTQTPSHQVTQMGQEVILRCVPISNHLYFYWYRQILGQKVEFLVSFYNNEISEKSEIFDDQFSVERPDGSNFTLKIRSTKLEDSAMYFCATCVDKDYEQYFGPGTRLTVT.

This clonotype was detected a few times. The rearrangement joins TRBV6-5 to TRBJ1-2; no reliable D call. The V end lost 0 bases, the J end lost 11 bases, and 10 bases lay between the germline ends. The CDR3 spans 12 residues. Germline loops: CDR1 MNHEY, CDR2 SVGAGI. The CDR3 DNA reads as TGTGCCAGCAGTTACTCGGGCCTGGGGTACACCTTC. Translated: CASSYSGLGYTF.

The rearrangement joins TRBV29-1 to TRBJ1-1; 12 bases agree with TRBD1. The CDR3 has 15 residues. Germline CDR1 and CDR2: SQVTM and ANQGSEA. Unmatched junction bases numbered 6, after V lost 1 base and J lost 6 bases. The CDR3 nucleotides read TGCAGCGTTGAAGGGGGACAGGGGGCCCGACCTGAAGCTTTCTTT. Translating it yields CSVEGGQGARPEAFF. Supplemented by reference TRBV29-1 and TRBJ1-1, the full variable domain reads SAVISQKPSRDICQRGTSLTIQCQVDSQVTMMFWYRQQPGQSLTLIATANQGSEATYESGFVIDKFPISRPNLTFSTLTVSNMSPEDSSIYLCSVEGGQGARPEAFFGQGTRLTVV.

This clonotype was recorded many times. The CDR3 DNA follows: TGCGCCAGCAGCTTGCGGTGGGGACCAACAGATACGCAGTATTTT. Protein sequence: CASSLRWGPTDTQYF. This chain uses TRBV5-1 with TRBJ2-3; D tentatively reads TRBD1 or TRBD2 (5 bases each). This CDR3 is built from 15 residues. The V end lost 1 base, the J end lost 3 bases, and 12 bases lay between the germline ends. Germline V gives CDR1 SGHRS, CDR2 YFSETQ.

A few counts support this clonotype. This sequence joins TRBV7-3 and TRBJ2-3; 8 nucleotides match TRBD1. Germline V CDR1 and CDR2: SGHTA, FQGTGA. This CDR3 is built from 16 residues. The junction had 8 bases not matched to a gene; V was cut back by 2 bases and J by 4 bases. This chain's CDR3 is CASSLVGQGTSDTQYF. DNA for the CDR3: TGTGCCAGCAGCTTAGTCGGACAGGGCACATCAGATACGCAGTATTTT.

The chain has TRBV19 and TRBJ1-5; D possibly corresponds to TRBD1 (6 bases). Germline V gene sequence: CDR1 LNHDA, CDR2 SQIVND (reference sequence). The CDR3 totals 16 residues. V was pared by 6 bases and J by 0 bases, with 15 bases between. The CDR3 loop reads CASRGLWGASNQPQHF. The CDR3 DNA reads TGTGCCAGTAGAGGTTTGTGGGGGGCTAGCAATCAGCCCCAGCATTTT.

The chain uses TRBV29-1 and TRBJ1-2, with TRBD1 identical over 8 bases. Trimming at V came to 6 bases and at J to 6 bases, leaving 6 bases not matched to a gene. The germline CDR1 and CDR2 sequences are SQVTM and ANQGSEA. The CDR3 totals 12 residues. The CDR3 reads CSVSDRADGYTF. The CDR3 region has the DNA TGCAGCGTCTCGGACAGGGCTGATGGCTACACCTTC.

The chain recombines TRBV5-1 with TRBJ2-1; 11 nucleotides match TRBD2. Germline V gives CDR1 SGHRS, CDR2 YFSETQ. The trim removed 5 bases at V and 8 bases at J, leaving 9 bases unmatched. The CDR3 is made up of 15 amino acids. The CDR3, as DNA: TGCGCCAGCAGACTACTAGCGGGAGTAGGACATGAGCAGTTCTTC. Protein: CASRLLAGVGHEQFF.

This chain connects TRBV4-2 to TRBJ1-3, with TRBD1 matching 7 bases. This CDR3 is built from 15 residues. V was pared by 4 bases and J by 1 base, with 4 bases of the junction left unmatched. Germline V CDR1 and CDR2: LGHNA, YNFKEQ. For the CDR3, the DNA is TGTGCCAGCAGCCCCCTGACAGGGTCTGGAAACACCATATATTTT. This encodes CASSPLTGSGNTIYF.

This clonotype was counted many times. The CDR3 is CASSSLGSGVLNEQFF. In DNA form, the CDR3 reads TGTGCCAGCAGCTCTCTGGGTAGCGGGGTCCTCAATGAGCAGTTCTTC. The V call is TRBV11-2, the J call TRBJ2-1, with 8 bases fitting TRBD2. Germline V gene data show CDR1 as SGHAT and CDR2 as FQNNGV. The CDR3 spans 16 residues. The J segment lost 6 bases and the V segment lost 4 bases, leaving 11 bases of the junction unmatched. The full variable domain, in which reference TRBV11-2 and TRBJ2-1 provide the parts outside the CDR3, is EAGVAQSPRYKIIEKRQSVAFWCNPISGHATLYWYQQILGQGPKLLIQFQNNGVVDDSQLPKDRFSAERLKGVDSTLKIQPAKLEDSAVYLCASSSLGSGVLNEQFFGPGTRLTVL.

The chain links TRBV6-2 or TRBV6-3 to TRBJ1-5; D gene ambiguous. The V end was cut by 1 base, the J end by 9 bases, with 10 bases between. The CDR3 sequence is 13 residues long. Germline V gene sequence: CDR1 MNHEY, CDR2 SVGEGT. The CDR3 DNA follows: TGTGCCAGCAGTTACTGGTCCGATCCGCCCCAGCATTTT. It translates to CASSYWSDPPQHF.